Described below is a single T cell receptor (beta chain) sequence and its context. What it binds is unknown. Germline V gene data show CDR1 as SGDLS and CDR2 as YYNGEE. V shed 2 bases and J shed 4 bases, with 14 bases lying between them. This CDR3 has 15 amino acids. Genomic DNA of every subset was divided equally among multiple immunoSEQ plates. Profiling relied on immunoSEQ multiplex PCR, and the TCRdb table lists in-frame clones only, not all of them. The sample holds 2 million to 2.5 million clones; approximately 95% are singletons and the top ten take more than 0.1%. The data originate from a study of shared clonotypes between healthy human individuals. Study outcomes and limitations: It was observed that approximately 5% of naive CD4 clonotypes were shared across several donors.

The sample was naive CD4+ T cells sorted from blood. The subset here: CD45RA+ positively selected. The TCR originated in a man between 18 and 29 years old in good health. The chain joins TRBV9 to TRBJ2-3, with TRBD1 as a possible D gene (8 bases). The CDR3 is CASSVGGTGSDTQYF. CDR3 DNA sequence: TGTGCCAGCAGCGTGGGAGGGACAGGATCAGATACGCAGTATTTT.